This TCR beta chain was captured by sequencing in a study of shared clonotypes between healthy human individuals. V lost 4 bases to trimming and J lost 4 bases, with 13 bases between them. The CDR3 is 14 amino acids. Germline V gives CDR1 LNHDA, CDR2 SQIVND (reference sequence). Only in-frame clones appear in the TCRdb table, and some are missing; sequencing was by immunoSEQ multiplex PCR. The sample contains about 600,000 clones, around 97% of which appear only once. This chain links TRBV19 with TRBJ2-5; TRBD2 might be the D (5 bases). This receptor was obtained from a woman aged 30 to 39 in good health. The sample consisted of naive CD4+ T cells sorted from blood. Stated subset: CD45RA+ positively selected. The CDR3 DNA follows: TGTGCCAGTAGTACCGCCGAGGGCCGAGAGACCCAGTACTTC. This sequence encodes CASSTAEGRETQYF.